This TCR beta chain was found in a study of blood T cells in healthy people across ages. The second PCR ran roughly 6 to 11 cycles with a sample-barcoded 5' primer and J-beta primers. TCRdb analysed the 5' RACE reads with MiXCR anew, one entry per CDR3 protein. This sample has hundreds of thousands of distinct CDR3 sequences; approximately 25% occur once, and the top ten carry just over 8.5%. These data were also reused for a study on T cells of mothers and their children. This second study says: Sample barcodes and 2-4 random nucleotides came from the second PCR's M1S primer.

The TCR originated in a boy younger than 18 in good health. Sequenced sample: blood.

The CDR3 loop is CASSYEGLNEQFF. The CDR3 DNA is TGTGCCAGCAGTTATGAGGGCCTCAATGAGCAGTTCTTC. This chain joins TRBV6-5 and TRBJ2-1; TRBD2 might be the D (5 bases). Germline V lookup: CDR1 MNHEY, CDR2 SVGAGI. The CDR3 sequence is 13 residues long. The V gene lost 3 bases and the J gene lost 6 bases, with 9 bases spanning the gap.